The 26 T cell receptor beta chains given below trace back to one sample, sequenced in a study of blood T cell repertoires in COVID-19. Some clones are missing from TCRdb's copy, which holds only in-frame ones; the method was immunoSEQ multiplex PCR. The sample yields fewer than 15,000 clones, nearly 90% seen once. The sequenced sample consisted of peripheral blood. These receptors were obtained from a human donor with active COVID-19. The donor label of this sample is uncertain.

This clone was detected only a few times. This rearrangement joins TRBV4-2 to TRBJ2-5; 10 nucleotides line up with TRBD2. The CDR3 extends over 16 amino acids. The junction had 7 bases not matched to a gene; V was cut back by 5 bases and J by 1 base. In germline, CDR1 is LGHNA, CDR2 YNFKEQ. The DNA of the CDR3 is TGTGCCAGCAGCTCACCCTCTAGCGGGGGCCAAGAGACCCAGTACTTC. It yields the protein CASSSPSSGGQETQYF.

The genes are TRBV11-2 and TRBJ2-1; a weak D match, TRBD2 (6 bases). CDR3 length: 14 amino acids. Trimming removed 1 base from V and 7 bases from J, with 11 bases in between. In germline, CDR1 is SGHAT, CDR2 FQNNGV. In nucleotides, the CDR3 is TGTGCCAGCAGCTTAGGTGGGGGGATGAATGAGCAGTTCTTC. Protein product: CASSLGGGMNEQFF.

The V call is TRBV3-1 (or the pseudogene TRBV3-2), the J call TRBJ2-5; 8 bases align to TRBD1. The CDR3 has 14 amino acids. V lost 10 bases to trimming and J lost 7 bases; unmatched junction nucleotides: 14. Germline-derived CDR1 and CDR2 are LGHDT and YNNKEL (reference sequence). The CDR3 region has the DNA TGTGCCACCGGCCTTACAGGGGGACGTGGGACCCAGTACTTC. Encoded protein: CATGLTGGRGTQYF.

The chain joins TRBV12-3 or TRBV12-4 to TRBJ1-3; the D is unclear. V shed 4 bases and J shed 0 bases, with 4 bases lying between them. The CDR3 extends over 13 amino acids. Here the CDR3 reads CASSYNSGNTIYF. The CDR3 coding sequence is TGTGCCAGCAGTTACAACTCTGGAAACACCATATATTTT.

The chain recombines TRBV4-3 with TRBJ2-7; 9 nucleotides align to TRBD1. This CDR3 contains 15 residues. Germline V CDR1 and CDR2: LGHNA, YSLEER. Germline trimming cut 3 bases from V and 4 bases from J; bases unmatched to any gene: 7. CDR3 coding DNA: TGCGCCAGCAGCCAGGTTGGACAGGGGCAATACGAGCAGTACTTC. It encodes CASSQVGQGQYEQYF.

The chain employs TRBV5-1 and TRBJ2-2, with a weak D call TRBD1 (6 bases). The CDR3 has 16 residues. Trimming took off 0 bases at V and 1 base at J, with 10 bases between the two ends. Per the germline V gene, CDR1 is SGHRS and CDR2 is YFSETQ. The CDR3 region has the DNA TGCGCCAGCAGCTTGGCCGGGACAAGGAACACCGGGGAGCTGTTTTTT. Its translation is CASSLAGTRNTGELFF. The full variable domain, rest sourced from reference TRBV5-1 and TRBJ2-2, is KAGVTQTPRYLIKTRGQQVTLSCSPISGHRSVSWYQQTPGQGLQFLFEYFSETQRNKGNFPGRFSGRQFSNSRSEMNVSTLELGDSALYLCASSLAGTRNTGELFFGEGSRLTVL.

V is TRBV7-8 and J is TRBJ1-1; unclear D gene. The CDR3 is 14 residues long. Trimming removed 1 base at V and 0 bases at J, with 6 bases between. Germline V lookup: CDR1 SGHVS, CDR2 FQNEAQ. The CDR3 loop is CASSLEAVNTEAFF. The CDR3 coding sequence is TGTGCCAGCAGCTTAGAAGCGGTGAACACTGAAGCTTTCTTT.

J is TRBJ1-1 and V is TRBV9; D gene uncertain. The germline CDR1 and CDR2 sequences are SGDLS and YYNGEE. The CDR3 length is 14 residues. The V end was cut by 0 bases, the J end by 1 base, with 7 bases between. The CDR3, as DNA: TGTGCCAGCAGCGTAGCACAGACGAACACTGAAGCTTTCTTT. It yields the protein CASSVAQTNTEAFF.

The chain couples TRBV28 to TRBJ2-2, with D possibly matching TRBD1 (5 bases). The germline CDR1 and CDR2 sequences are MDHEN and SYDVKM. V gave up 7 bases and J gave up 4 bases, with 10 bases separating them. The length of the CDR3 is 13 residues. This chain's CDR3 is CASNLDITGELFF. Here the CDR3 DNA reads TGTGCCAGCAACCTGGACATCACCGGGGAGCTGTTTTTT.

The V and J genes are TRBV11-2 and TRBJ1-3, with 8 bases matching TRBD1. Germline V gene data show CDR1 as SGHAT and CDR2 as FQNNGV. This CDR3 is 16 amino acids long. Losses at the gene ends were 8 bases for V and 2 bases for J; bases not matched to a gene: 11. The DNA of the CDR3 is TGTGCCAGCCGTGACAGGGGAACAGAGGCTGGAAACACCATATATTTT. Its protein is CASRDRGTEAGNTIYF.

The chain uses TRBV5-4 and TRBJ2-1; TRBD1 matches at 7 bases. The CDR3 contains 14 residues. The V gene end was trimmed by 3 bases and the J gene end by 8 bases; junction bases not matched to a gene: 8. The V gene's germline CDR1 is SGHNT and CDR2 YYREEE (reference sequence). CDR3 loop: CASSSQQGIYEQFF. The CDR3 DNA reads TGTGCCAGCAGCTCACAACAGGGGATCTATGAGCAGTTCTTC.

V and J are TRBV5-1 and TRBJ1-1; D possibly corresponds to TRBD1 (6 bases). The CDR3 sequence is 14 residues long. The germline V and J ends were trimmed by 0 bases and 3 bases, with 9 bases remaining between them. CDR1 SGHRS and CDR2 YFSETQ come from the germline V gene. CDR3 nucleotides: TGCGCCAGCAGCTTGGAACAGGGCTACACTGAAGCTTTCTTT. This translates into CASSLEQGYTEAFF.

This clone was observed once. V is TRBV6-6 and J is TRBJ2-1, with 9 bases that match TRBD1. Germline V gene data show CDR1 as MNHNY and CDR2 as SVGAGI (reference sequence). The CDR3 is 15 amino acids. The V gene end was trimmed by 7 bases and the J gene end by 6 bases; junction bases not matched to a gene: 10. CDR3 in amino acids: CASNQYGTGSNEQFF. CDR3 DNA sequence: TGTGCCAGCAACCAGTACGGGACAGGGTCCAATGAGCAGTTCTTC.

The gene calls are TRBV20-1 and TRBJ1-1, with unresolved D. Germline assignment: CDR1 DFQATT and CDR2 SNEGSKA (reference sequence). This CDR3 comprises 13 residues. The V and J ends lost 6 bases and 1 base respectively, with 12 bases between them. CDR3 sequence: CSASLPGNTEAFF. The DNA of the CDR3 is TGCAGTGCCAGTCTGCCGGGGAACACTGAAGCTTTCTTT.

A single count supports this clone. This chain joins TRBV6-1 and TRBJ1-2; no reliable D call. V was pared by 2 bases and J by 4 bases, with 8 bases between. The germline V gene has CDR1 MNHNS and CDR2 SASEGT. CDR3 length: 13 residues. The CDR3 bases are TGTGCCAGCAGTGAATGGGCTACCTATGGCTACACCTTC. This codes for CASSEWATYGYTF.

The J gene is TRBJ2-3, the V gene TRBV5-1; TRBD1 aligns across 8 bases. CDR1 and CDR2 from the germline V gene are SGHRS and YFSETQ. V lost 4 bases and J lost 11; bases outside the gene matches: 9. This CDR3 is 13 amino acids long. In DNA, the CDR3 is TGCGCCAGCAGCCTTTTGGACAGGGAGAAGCAGTATTTT. Translated, it gives CASSLLDREKQYF.

V usage is TRBV6-2 or TRBV6-3 and J usage is TRBJ2-5; TRBD2 might be the D (5 bases). Germline CDR1 reads MNHEY; CDR2 reads SVGEGT. The CDR3 sequence is 14 residues long. V was trimmed by 5 bases and J by 5 bases, leaving 15 bases between them. CDR3 region: CASSSYEGGETQYF. CDR3 nucleotides: TGTGCCAGCAGTAGTTACGAGGGCGGGGAGACCCAGTACTTC.

The CDR3 reads CASSDDRGQETQYF. The CDR3 bases are TGTGCCAGCAGTGATGACAGGGGCCAAGAGACCCAGTACTTC. This sequence joins TRBV6-4 and TRBJ2-5, with TRBD1 identical over 8 bases. The CDR3 covers 14 residues. Germline V gene data show CDR1 as MRHNA and CDR2 as SNTAGT. With V trimmed by 3 bases and J by 1 base, 1 base remained unmatched.

The V gene is TRBV7-2, the J gene TRBJ2-5; 9 nucleotides align to TRBD1. CDR1 and CDR2 from the germline V gene are SGHTA and FQGNSA. V lost 0 bases, J lost 5 bases, and 4 bases stayed unmatched. CDR3 length: 15 amino acids. CDR3 sequence (DNA): TGTGCCAGCAGCTTAGCAGGGACAGGGACTGAGACCCAGTACTTC. Encoded protein: CASSLAGTGTETQYF.

J is TRBJ2-3 and V is TRBV5-6, with 7 nucleotides matching TRBD2. Germline lookup yields CDR1 SGHDT and CDR2 YYEEEE. V dropped 6 bases and J dropped 2; count of bases not matched to a gene: 6. The CDR3 is 14 amino acids. This CDR3 is CASTQLAATDTQYF. The CDR3 DNA sequence: TGTGCCAGCACCCAGCTAGCGGCCACAGATACGCAGTATTTT.

This clone is labeled medium-sized. In DNA, the CDR3 is TGCGCCAGCAGCCAAGATCTAGCGGGGGGGCTTCTTTCAGATACGCAGTATTTT. Protein product: CASSQDLAGGLLSDTQYF. The chain joins TRBV4-3 to TRBJ2-3; the match to TRBD2 covers 12 bases. The germline V gene encodes CDR1 LGHNA and CDR2 YSLEER. V lost 0 bases to trimming and J lost 4 bases; unmatched junction nucleotides: 8. This CDR3 spans 18 amino acids.

The rearrangement links TRBV13 to TRBJ2-7; D remains unclear. Germline V lookup: CDR1 PRHDT, CDR2 FYEKMQ (reference sequence). This CDR3 has 14 amino acids. Between the trimmed V and J ends, which lost 2 bases and 6 bases, there was a span of 14 bases. CDR3 in DNA: TGTGCCAGCAGCTTATTCCGGTTTAGAACCGAGCAGTACTTC. Protein product: CASSLFRFRTEQYF.

This chain joins TRBV24-1 and TRBJ2-5, with a tentative D call TRBD2 (5 bases). The V gene's germline CDR1 is KGHDR and CDR2 SFDVKD. Between the trimmed V and J ends, which lost 7 bases and 3 bases, there was a span of 11 bases. The CDR3 is 13 residues long. The CDR3: CATSEGHKETQYF. The DNA of the CDR3 is TGTGCCACCAGCGAGGGTCATAAAGAGACCCAGTACTTC.

This chain uses TRBV6-5 with TRBJ1-2; possibly TRBD1 for D (5 bases). The germline gives CDR1 MNHEY, CDR2 SVGAGI. This CDR3 has 15 residues. Trimming took off 0 bases at V and 8 bases at J, with 16 bases between the two ends. CDR3 DNA: TGTGCCAGCAGTTACTCCCGGCGCGGCGGGGGGGGCTACACCTTC. Protein product: CASSYSRRGGGGYTF.

This clone turned up a few times. The genes are TRBV7-9 and TRBJ2-2; 7 nucleotides line up with TRBD1. The CDR3 loop spans 17 amino acids. The germline CDR1 and CDR2 sequences are SEHNR and FQNEAQ (reference sequence). The trim removed 6 bases at V and 6 bases at J, leaving 16 bases unmatched. The CDR3 DNA follows: TGTGCCAGCAGGAGTCGAGGGGGCGCAAGGATGGCCGGGGAGCTGTTTTTT. It translates to CASRSRGGARMAGELFF.

This rearrangement joins TRBV2 to TRBJ2-5, with 11 bases fitting TRBD2. The V and J ends lost 6 bases and 4 bases, in that order; junction bases with no gene match: 4. From germline, CDR1 is SNHLY and CDR2 FYNNEI. The CDR3 is made up of 14 amino acids. The CDR3 reads CASRPSGGPETQYF. DNA for the CDR3: TGTGCCAGCAGGCCTAGCGGGGGGCCAGAGACCCAGTACTTC.